This record looks at one T cell receptor beta chain sequence and its context. Sequenced by immunoSEQ multiplex PCR; TCRdb stores in-frame clones only, minus some. Among 200,000 to 300,000 clones listed, over 75% were seen once. CDR3 length: 13 residues. Between the trimmed V and J ends, which lost 1 base and 2 bases, there was a span of 2 bases. Per germline, CDR1 SGHAT and CDR2 FQNNGV. This entry belongs to a study of blood T cell repertoires in COVID-19. Sequencing was carried out using peripheral blood. J is TRBJ1-4 and V is TRBV11-2, with D unclear. The TCR was taken from a human donor in a cohort sampled during active COVID-19. The chain's CDR3 is CASSLATNEKLFF. CDR3 DNA sequence: TGTGCCAGCAGCTTAGCGACTAATGAAAAACTGTTTTTT. The full variable domain, rest sourced from reference TRBV11-2 and TRBJ1-4, is EAGVAQSPRYKIIEKRQSVAFWCNPISGHATLYWYQQILGQGPKLLIQFQNNGVVDDSQLPKDRFSAERLKGVDSTLKIQPAKLEDSAVYLCASSLATNEKLFFGSGTQLSVL.